The clone carrying this TCR beta chain was counted only a few times. Antigen specificity is unknown. The sample comes from a study of spatial heterogeneity in lung cancer. In the study overall: From matched bulk RNA-seq came a T cell module score, which showed a strong correlation with TCR transcript counts in tumor regions. Study-level findings and limits: Mutation tallies in tumors tracked expanded intratumoral alpha and beta TCR counts.

V lost 5 bases to trimming and J lost 5 bases; unmatched junction nucleotides: 5. Germline V lookup: CDR1 MNHEY, CDR2 SMNVEV (reference sequence). The CDR3 is 13 residues long. Time point here: sample taken at primary tumor resection. TCRdb called the 5' RACE reads again in MiXCR, with one record for every CDR3 protein. The repertoire holds about 24,000 distinct CDR3 sequences, more than 8% seen once, with 7.7% in the top ten. The chain combines TRBV27 with TRBJ2-7; 8 nucleotides match TRBD1. The sample consisted of lung tumor tissue, taken at surgery. The clonotype originates from a male donor with early-stage non-small cell lung cancer. CDR3 DNA: TGTGCCAGCAGTCCTCAGGGGGCCAACGAGCAGTACTTC. This translates into CASSPQGANEQYF.